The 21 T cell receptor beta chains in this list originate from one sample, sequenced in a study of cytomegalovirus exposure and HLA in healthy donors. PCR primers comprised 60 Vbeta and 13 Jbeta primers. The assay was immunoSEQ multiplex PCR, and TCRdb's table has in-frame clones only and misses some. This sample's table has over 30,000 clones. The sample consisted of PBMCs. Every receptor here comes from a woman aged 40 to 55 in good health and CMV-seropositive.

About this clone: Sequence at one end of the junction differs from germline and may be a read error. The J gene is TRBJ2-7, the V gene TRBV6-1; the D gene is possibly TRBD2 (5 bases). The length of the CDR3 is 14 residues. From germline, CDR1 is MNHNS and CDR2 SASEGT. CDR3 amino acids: CASSEGGYSYEQYF. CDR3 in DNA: TGTGCTAGCAGTGAGGGCGGGTATTCCTACGAGCAGTACTTC.

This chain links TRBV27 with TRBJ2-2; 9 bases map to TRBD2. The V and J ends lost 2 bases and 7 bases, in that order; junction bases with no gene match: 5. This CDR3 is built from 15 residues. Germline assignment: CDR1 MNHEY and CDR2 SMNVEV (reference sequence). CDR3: CASSLRTSASGELFF. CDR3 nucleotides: TGTGCCAGCAGTTTAAGGACTAGCGCCAGCGGGGAGCTGTTTTTT.

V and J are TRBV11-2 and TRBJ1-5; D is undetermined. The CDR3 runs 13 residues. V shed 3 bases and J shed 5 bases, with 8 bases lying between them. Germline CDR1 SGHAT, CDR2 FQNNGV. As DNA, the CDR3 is TGTGCCAGCAGCTTTGGGCCGGATCAGCCCCAGCATTTT. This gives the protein CASSFGPDQPQHF.

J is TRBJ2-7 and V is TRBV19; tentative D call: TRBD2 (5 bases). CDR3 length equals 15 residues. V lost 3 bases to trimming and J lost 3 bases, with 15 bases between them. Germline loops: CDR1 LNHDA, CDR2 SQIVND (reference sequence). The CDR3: CASSIIGGGGYEQYF. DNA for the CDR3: TGTGCCAGTAGTATTATAGGTGGAGGAGGCTACGAGCAGTACTTC. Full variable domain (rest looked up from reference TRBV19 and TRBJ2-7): DGGITQSPKYLFRKEGQNVTLSCEQNLNHDAMYWYRQDPGQGLRLIYYSQIVNDFQKGDIAEGYSVSREKKESFPLTVTSAQKNPTAFYLCASSIIGGGGYEQYFGPGTRLTVT.

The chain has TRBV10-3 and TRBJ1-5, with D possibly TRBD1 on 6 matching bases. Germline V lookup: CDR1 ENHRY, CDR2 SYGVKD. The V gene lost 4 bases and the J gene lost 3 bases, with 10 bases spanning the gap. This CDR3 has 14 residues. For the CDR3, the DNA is TGTGCCATCAGTGCCCGGGACACCAATCAGCCCCAGCATTTT. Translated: CAISARDTNQPQHF.

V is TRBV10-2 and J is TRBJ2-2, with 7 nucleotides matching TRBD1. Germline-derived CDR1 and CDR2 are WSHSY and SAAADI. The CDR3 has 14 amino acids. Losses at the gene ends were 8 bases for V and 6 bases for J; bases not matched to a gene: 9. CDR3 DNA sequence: TGCGCCAGCCTTGACAGGGCGGCACCCGGGGAGCTGTTTTTT. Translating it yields CASLDRAAPGELFF.

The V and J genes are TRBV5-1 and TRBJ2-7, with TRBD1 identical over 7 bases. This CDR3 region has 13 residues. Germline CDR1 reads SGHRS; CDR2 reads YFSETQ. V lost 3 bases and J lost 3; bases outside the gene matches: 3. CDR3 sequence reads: CASSYGQDYEQYF. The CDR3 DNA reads TGCGCCAGCAGCTACGGACAGGACTACGAGCAGTACTTC.

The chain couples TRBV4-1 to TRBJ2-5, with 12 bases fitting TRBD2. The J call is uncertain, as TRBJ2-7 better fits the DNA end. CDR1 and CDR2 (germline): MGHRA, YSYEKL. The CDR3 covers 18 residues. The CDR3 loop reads CASSQASGRALPYYEQYF. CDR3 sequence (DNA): TGCGCCAGCAGCCAAGCTAGCGGGAGGGCCCTCCCCTACTACGAGCAGTACTTC.

The CDR3 spells CASSLRQGAGEQYF. The CDR3, as DNA: TGTGCCAGCAGTTTAAGACAGGGGGCAGGTGAGCAGTACTTC. The J gene is TRBJ2-7, the V gene TRBV27; TRBD1 aligns across 10 bases. The germline CDR1 and CDR2 sequences are MNHEY and SMNVEV (reference sequence). The V segment lost 2 bases and the J segment 7 bases; nucleotides outside the gene matches: 5. The CDR3 is 14 amino acids.

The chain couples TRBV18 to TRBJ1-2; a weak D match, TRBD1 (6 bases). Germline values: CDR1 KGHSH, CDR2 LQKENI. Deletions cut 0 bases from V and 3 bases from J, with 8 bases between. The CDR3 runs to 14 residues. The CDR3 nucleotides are TGTGCCAGCTCACCACCACAGGGCCACTATGGCTACACCTTC. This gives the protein CASSPPQGHYGYTF.

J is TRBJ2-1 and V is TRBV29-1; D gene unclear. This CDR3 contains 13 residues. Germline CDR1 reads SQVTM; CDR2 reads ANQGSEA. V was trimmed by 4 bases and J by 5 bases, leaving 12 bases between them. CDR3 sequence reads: CSVGRVTDNEQFF. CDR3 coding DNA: TGCAGCGTTGGCCGCGTAACCGACAATGAGCAGTTCTTC.

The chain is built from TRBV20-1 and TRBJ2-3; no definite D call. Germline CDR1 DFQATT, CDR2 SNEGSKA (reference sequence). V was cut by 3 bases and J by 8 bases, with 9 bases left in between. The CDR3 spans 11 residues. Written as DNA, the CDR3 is TGCAGTGCTAGGAGACCGGGTACGCAGTATTTT. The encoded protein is CSARRPGTQYF.

The CDR3 region has the DNA TGCGCCAGCAGCCAAGGACGACTAGCGGGGGTCTACGAGCAGTACTTC. Encoded protein: CASSQGRLAGVYEQYF. The chain is built from TRBV4-1 and TRBJ2-7; 12 positions agree with TRBD2. Trimming took 1 base from V and 3 from J; bases not matched to a gene: 4. Germline V gives CDR1 MGHRA, CDR2 YSYEKL. This CDR3 has 16 residues.

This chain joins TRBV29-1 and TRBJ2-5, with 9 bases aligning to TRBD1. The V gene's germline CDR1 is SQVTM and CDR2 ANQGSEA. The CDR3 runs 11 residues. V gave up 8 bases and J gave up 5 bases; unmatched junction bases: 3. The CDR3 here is CSLDRGETQYF. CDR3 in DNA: TGCAGCCTGGACAGGGGTGAGACCCAGTACTTC.

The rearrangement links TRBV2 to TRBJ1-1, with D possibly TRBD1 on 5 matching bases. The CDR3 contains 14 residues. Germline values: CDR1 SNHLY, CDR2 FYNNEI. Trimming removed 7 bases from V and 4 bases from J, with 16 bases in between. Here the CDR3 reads CASKGEREGTEAFF. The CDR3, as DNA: TGTGCCAGCAAAGGGGAAAGGGAGGGCACTGAAGCTTTCTTT.

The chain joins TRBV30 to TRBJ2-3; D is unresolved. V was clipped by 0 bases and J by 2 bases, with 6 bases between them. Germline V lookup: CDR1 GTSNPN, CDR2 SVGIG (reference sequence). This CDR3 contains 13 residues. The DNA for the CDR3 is TGTGCCTGGAGTGTATTAAACACAGATACGCAGTATTTT. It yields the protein CAWSVLNTDTQYF. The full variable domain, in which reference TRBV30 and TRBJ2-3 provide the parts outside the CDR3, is SQTIHQWPATLVQPVGSPLSLECTVEGTSNPNLYWYRQAAGRGLQLLFYSVGIGQISSEVPQNLSASRPQDRQFILSSKKLLLSDSGFYLCAWSVLNTDTQYFGPGTRLTVL.

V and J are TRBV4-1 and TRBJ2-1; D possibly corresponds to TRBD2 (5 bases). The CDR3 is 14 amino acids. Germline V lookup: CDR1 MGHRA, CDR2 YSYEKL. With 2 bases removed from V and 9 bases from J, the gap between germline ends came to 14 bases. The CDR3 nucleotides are TGCGCCAGCAGCCAACCGGGGAATCTCCCTGAGCAGTTCTTC. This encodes CASSQPGNLPEQFF.

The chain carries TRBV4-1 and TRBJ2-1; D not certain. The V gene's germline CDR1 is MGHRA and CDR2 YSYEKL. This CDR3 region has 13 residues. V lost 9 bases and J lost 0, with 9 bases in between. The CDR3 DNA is TGCGCCAGTGCTGTGAGCTCCTACAATGAGCAGTTCTTC. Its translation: CASAVSSYNEQFF.

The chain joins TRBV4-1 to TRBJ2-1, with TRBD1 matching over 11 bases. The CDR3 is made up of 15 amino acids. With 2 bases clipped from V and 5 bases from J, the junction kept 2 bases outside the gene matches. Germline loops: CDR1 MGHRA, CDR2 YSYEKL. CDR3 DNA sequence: TGCGCCAGCAGCCAATTGGGACAGGGGGACAATGAGCAGTTCTTC. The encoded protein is CASSQLGQGDNEQFF.

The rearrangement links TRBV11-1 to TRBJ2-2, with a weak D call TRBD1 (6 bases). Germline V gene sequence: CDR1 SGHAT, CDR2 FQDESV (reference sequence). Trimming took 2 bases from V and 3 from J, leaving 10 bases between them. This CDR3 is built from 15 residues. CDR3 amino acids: CASSLSQGHTGELFF. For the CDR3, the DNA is TGTGCCAGCAGCTTATCACAGGGTCACACCGGGGAGCTGTTTTTT.

DNA of the CDR3: TGTGCCAGCAGCCCGATTGGAATATCGGGGGATAGCTCCTACAATGAGCAGTTCTTC. It specifies CASSPIGISGDSSYNEQFF. This chain joins TRBV5-6 and TRBJ2-1; possible D gene TRBD2, 6 bases. V was cut by 4 bases and J by 0 bases, with 23 bases left in between. The CDR3 has 19 residues. Per germline, CDR1 SGHDT and CDR2 YYEEEE. Based on the CDR3 plus reference TRBV5-6 and TRBJ2-1, the full variable domain is DAGVTQSPTHLIKTRGQQVTLRCSPKSGHDTVSWYQQALGQGPQFIFQYYEEEERQRGNFPDRFSGHQFPNYSSELNVNALLLGDSALYLCASSPIGISGDSSYNEQFFGPGTRLTVL.